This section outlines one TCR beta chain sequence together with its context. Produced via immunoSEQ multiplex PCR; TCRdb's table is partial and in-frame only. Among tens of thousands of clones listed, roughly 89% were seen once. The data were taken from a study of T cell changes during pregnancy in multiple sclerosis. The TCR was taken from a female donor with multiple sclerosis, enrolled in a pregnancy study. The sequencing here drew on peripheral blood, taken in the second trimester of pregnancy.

The CDR3 DNA reads as TGTGCCAGCCCCGAAGGAGGGGGCGGGAGCACAGATACGCAGTATTTT. Translating gives CASPEGGGGSTDTQYF. This rearrangement joins TRBV2 to TRBJ2-3, with D possibly TRBD1 on 7 matching bases. Trimming took 8 bases from V and 0 from J, leaving 18 bases between them. There are 16 residues in the CDR3. CDR1 and CDR2 from the germline V gene are SNHLY and FYNNEI.